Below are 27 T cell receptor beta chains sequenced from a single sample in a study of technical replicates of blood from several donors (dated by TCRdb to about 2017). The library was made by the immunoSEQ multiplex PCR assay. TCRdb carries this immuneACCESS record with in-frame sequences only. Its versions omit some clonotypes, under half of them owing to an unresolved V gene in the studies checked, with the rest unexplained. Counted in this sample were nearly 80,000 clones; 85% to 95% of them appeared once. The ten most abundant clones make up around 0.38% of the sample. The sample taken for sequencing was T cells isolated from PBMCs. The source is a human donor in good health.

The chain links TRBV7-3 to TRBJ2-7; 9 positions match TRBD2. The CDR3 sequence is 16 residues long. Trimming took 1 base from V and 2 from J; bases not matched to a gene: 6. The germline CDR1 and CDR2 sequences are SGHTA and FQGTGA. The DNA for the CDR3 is TGTGCCAGCAGCTTAAATAGCGGGAGAATCCCCTACGAGCAGTACTTC. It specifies CASSLNSGRIPYEQYF.

This chain's CDR3 is CASSTLAGVGETQYF. DNA for the CDR3: TGCGCCAGCAGCACCCTAGCGGGAGTAGGAGAGACCCAGTACTTC. The rearrangement joins TRBV5-1 to TRBJ2-5; 10 nucleotides line up with TRBD2. CDR3 length: 15 amino acids. Germline assignment: CDR1 SGHRS and CDR2 YFSETQ. Trimming cost V 4 bases and J 4 bases; bases outside gene matches: 7.

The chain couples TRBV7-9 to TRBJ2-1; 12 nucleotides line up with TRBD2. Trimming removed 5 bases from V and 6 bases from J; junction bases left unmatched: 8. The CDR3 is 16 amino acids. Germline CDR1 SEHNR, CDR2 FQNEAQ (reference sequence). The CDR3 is CASSISSGRGFNEQFF. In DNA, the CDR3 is TGTGCCAGCAGCATTTCTAGCGGGAGGGGGTTCAATGAGCAGTTCTTC. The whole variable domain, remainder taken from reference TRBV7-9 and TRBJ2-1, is DTGVSQNPRHKITKRGQNVTFRCDPISEHNRLYWYRQTLGQGPEFLTYFQNEAQLEKSRLLSDRFSAERPKGSFSTLEIQRTEQGDSAMYLCASSISSGRGFNEQFFGPGTRLTVL.

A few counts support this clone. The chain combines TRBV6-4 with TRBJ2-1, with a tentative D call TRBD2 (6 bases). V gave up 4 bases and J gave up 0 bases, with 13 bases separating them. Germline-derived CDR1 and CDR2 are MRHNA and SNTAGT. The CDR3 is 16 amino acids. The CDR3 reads CASSVLGGSSYNEQFF. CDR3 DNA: TGTGCCAGCAGTGTCCTGGGGGGTAGCTCCTACAATGAGCAGTTCTTC.

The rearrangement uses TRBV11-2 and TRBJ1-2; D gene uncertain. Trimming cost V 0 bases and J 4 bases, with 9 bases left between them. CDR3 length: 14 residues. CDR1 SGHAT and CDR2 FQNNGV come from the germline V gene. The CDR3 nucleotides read TGTGCCAGCAGCTTAGACGGGAGGAGCTATGGCTACACCTTC. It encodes CASSLDGRSYGYTF.

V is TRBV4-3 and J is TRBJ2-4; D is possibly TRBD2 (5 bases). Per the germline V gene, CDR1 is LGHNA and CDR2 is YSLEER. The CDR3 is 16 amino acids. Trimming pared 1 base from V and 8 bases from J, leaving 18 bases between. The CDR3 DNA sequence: TGCGCCAGCAGCCAAGTACCTCTTAATTACGGGGACATTCAGTACTTC. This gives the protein CASSQVPLNYGDIQYF.

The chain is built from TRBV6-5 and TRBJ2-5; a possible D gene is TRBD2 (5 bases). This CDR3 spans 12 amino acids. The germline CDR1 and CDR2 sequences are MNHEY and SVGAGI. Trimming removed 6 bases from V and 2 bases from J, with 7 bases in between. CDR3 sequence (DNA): TGTGCCAGCAGCCCGGGACAAGAGACCCAGTACTTC. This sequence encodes CASSPGQETQYF.

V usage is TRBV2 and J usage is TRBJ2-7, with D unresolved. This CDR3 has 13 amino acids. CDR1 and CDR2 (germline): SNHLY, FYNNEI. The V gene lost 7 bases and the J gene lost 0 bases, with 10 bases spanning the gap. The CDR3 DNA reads TGTGCCAGCAAACCTGCGGACTCCTACGAGCAGTACTTC. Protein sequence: CASKPADSYEQYF.

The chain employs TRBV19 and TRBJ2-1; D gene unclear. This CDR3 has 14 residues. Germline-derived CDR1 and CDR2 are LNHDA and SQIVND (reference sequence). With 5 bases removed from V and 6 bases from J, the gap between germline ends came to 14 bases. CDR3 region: CASSPVRGPNEQFF. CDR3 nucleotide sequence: TGTGCCAGTAGTCCCGTGCGCGGTCCCAATGAGCAGTTCTTC.

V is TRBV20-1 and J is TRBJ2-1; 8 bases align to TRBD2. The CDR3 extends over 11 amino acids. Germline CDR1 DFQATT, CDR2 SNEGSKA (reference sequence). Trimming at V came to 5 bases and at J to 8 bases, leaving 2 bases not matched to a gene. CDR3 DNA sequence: TGCAGTGCTGAGCGGGAGCATGAGCAGTTCTTC. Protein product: CSAEREHEQFF.

In DNA, the CDR3 is TGTGCCAGTAGCGCACAGCTCATTTATAGCAATCAGCCCCAGCATTTT. Translation gives CASSAQLIYSNQPQHF. V gene TRBV19 combines with J gene TRBJ1-5; D not certain. Germline V lookup: CDR1 LNHDA, CDR2 SQIVND (reference sequence). Trimming pared 6 bases from V and 0 bases from J, leaving 15 bases between. The length of the CDR3 is 16 residues.

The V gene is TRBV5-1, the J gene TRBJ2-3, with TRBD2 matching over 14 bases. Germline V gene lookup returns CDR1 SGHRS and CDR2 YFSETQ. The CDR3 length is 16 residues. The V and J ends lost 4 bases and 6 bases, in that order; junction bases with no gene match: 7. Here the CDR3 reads CASSPGTSGRRDTQYF. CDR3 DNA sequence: TGCGCCAGCAGCCCGGGGACTAGCGGGAGAAGGGATACGCAGTATTTT. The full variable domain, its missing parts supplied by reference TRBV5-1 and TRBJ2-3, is KAGVTQTPRYLIKTRGQQVTLSCSPISGHRSVSWYQQTPGQGLQFLFEYFSETQRNKGNFPGRFSGRQFSNSRSEMNVSTLELGDSALYLCASSPGTSGRRDTQYFGPGTRLTVL.

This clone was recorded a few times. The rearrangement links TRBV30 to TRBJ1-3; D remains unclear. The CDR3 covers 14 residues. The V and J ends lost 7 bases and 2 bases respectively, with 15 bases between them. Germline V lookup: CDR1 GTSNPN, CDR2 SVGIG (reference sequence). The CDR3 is CASRRGGTGNTIYF. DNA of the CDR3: TGTGCCTCTAGGCGGGGAGGGACTGGAAACACCATATATTTT.

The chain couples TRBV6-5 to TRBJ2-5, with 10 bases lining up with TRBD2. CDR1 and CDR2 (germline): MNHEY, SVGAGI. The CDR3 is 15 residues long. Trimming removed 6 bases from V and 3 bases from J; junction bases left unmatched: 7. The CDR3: CASSPTSGDKETQYF. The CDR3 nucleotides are TGTGCCAGCAGCCCTACTAGCGGGGATAAAGAGACCCAGTACTTC.

CDR3 sequence (DNA): TGTGCCAGCAGCGTCACGGGAGTCAGCTCCTACGAGCAGTACTTC. Its protein is CASSVTGVSSYEQYF. The chain employs TRBV9 and TRBJ2-7, with D possibly TRBD2 on 6 matching bases. The CDR3 runs 15 residues. V lost 2 bases and J lost 0, with 12 bases in between. Germline V gene data show CDR1 as SGDLS and CDR2 as YYNGEE.

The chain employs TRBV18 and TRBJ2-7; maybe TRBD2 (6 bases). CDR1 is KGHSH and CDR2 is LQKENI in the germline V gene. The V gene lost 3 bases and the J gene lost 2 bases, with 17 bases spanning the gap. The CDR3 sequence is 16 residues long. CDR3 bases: TGTGCCAGCTCACCCAGTCGTATACGGGAGACCTACGAGCAGTACTTC. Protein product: CASSPSRIRETYEQYF.

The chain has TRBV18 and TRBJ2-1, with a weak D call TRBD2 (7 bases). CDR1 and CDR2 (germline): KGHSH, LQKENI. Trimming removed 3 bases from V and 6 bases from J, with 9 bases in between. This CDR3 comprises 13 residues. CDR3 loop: CASSPGGLNEQFF. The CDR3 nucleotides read TGTGCCAGCTCACCGGGGGGGCTCAATGAGCAGTTCTTC.

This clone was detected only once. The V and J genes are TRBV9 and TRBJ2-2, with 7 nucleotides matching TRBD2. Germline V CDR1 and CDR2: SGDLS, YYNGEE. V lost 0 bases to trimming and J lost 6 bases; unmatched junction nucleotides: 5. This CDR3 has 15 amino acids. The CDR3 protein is CASSVAAGRAGELFF. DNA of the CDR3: TGTGCCAGCAGCGTAGCAGCGGGACGGGCCGGGGAGCTGTTTTTT.

The CDR3: CASSLSRDRYQPQHF. The CDR3 bases are TGTGCCAGCAGCTTGTCCCGGGACAGATATCAGCCCCAGCATTTT. This sequence joins TRBV5-6 and TRBJ1-5, with 7 bases lining up with TRBD1. The CDR3 sequence is 15 residues long. The V gene end was trimmed by 1 base and the J gene end by 5 bases; junction bases not matched to a gene: 6. Germline V gene data show CDR1 as SGHDT and CDR2 as YYEEEE.

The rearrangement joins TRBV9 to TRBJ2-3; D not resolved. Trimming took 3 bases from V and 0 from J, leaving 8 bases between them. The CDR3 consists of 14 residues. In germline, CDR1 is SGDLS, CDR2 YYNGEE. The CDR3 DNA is TGTGCCAGCAGCGGTCGGTCCAGCACAGATACGCAGTATTTT. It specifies CASSGRSSTDTQYF.

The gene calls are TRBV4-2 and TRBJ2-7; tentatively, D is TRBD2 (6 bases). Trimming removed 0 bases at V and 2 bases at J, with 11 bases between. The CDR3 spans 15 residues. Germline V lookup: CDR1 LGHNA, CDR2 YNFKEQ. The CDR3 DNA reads TGTGCCAGCAGCCAAGAAGTAGCGGTGGCCTACGAGCAGTACTTC. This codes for CASSQEVAVAYEQYF.

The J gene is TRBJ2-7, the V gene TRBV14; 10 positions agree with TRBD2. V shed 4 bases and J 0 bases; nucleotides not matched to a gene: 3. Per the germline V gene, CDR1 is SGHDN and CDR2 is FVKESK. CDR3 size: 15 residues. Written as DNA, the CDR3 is TGTGCCAGCAGCCCCGCTAGCGGGAGCTCCTACGAGCAGTACTTC. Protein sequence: CASSPASGSSYEQYF.

The CDR3 here is CASRDVGQGAYEQYF. CDR3 nucleotide sequence: TGTGCCAGCAGAGATGTCGGACAGGGGGCCTACGAGCAGTACTTC. The chain recombines TRBV28 with TRBJ2-7; 10 bases align to TRBD1. The CDR3 is made up of 15 amino acids. Trimming removed 6 bases from V and 2 bases from J; junction bases left unmatched: 7. Germline V gene lookup returns CDR1 MDHEN and CDR2 SYDVKM.

CDR3 DNA sequence: TGTGCCAGCAGTACCCAGCGGGAGGTCGATGAGCAGTTCTTC. Translation: CASSTQREVDEQFF. V gene TRBV28 combines with J gene TRBJ2-1; 9 bases are shared with TRBD2. V dropped 5 bases and J dropped 8; count of bases not matched to a gene: 7. Per germline, CDR1 MDHEN and CDR2 SYDVKM. The CDR3 has 14 amino acids.

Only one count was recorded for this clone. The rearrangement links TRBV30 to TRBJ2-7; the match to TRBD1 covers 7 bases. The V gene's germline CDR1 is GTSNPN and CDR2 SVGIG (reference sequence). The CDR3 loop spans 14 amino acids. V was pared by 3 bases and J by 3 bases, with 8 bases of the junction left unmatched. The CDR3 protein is CAWSHGTEIYEQYF. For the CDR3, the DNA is TGTGCCTGGAGCCACGGGACAGAAATCTACGAGCAGTACTTC.

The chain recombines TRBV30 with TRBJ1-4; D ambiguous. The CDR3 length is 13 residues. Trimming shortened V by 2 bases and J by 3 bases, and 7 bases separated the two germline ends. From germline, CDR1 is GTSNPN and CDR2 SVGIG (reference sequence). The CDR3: CAWSFSANEKLFF. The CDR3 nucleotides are TGTGCCTGGAGTTTCTCCGCTAATGAAAAACTGTTTTTT. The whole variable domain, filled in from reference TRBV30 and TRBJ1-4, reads SQTIHQWPATLVQPVGSPLSLECTVEGTSNPNLYWYRQAAGRGLQLLFYSVGIGQISSEVPQNLSASRPQDRQFILSSKKLLLSDSGFYLCAWSFSANEKLFFGSGTQLSVL.

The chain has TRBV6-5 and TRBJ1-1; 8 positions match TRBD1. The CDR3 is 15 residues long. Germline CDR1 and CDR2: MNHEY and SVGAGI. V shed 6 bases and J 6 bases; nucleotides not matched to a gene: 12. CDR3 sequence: CASRVRGLLRAEAFF. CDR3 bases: TGTGCCAGCAGGGTCAGGGGGCTTTTACGGGCTGAAGCTTTCTTT.